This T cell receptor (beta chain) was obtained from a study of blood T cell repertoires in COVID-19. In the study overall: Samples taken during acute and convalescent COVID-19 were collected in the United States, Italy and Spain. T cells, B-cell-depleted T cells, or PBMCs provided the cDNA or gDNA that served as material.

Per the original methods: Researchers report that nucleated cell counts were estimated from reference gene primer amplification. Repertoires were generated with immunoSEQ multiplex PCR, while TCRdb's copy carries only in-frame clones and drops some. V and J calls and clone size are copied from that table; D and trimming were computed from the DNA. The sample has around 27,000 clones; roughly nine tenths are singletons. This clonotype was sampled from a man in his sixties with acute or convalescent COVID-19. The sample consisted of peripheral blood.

The DNA of the CDR3 is TGCGCCAGCCGCGGGACTAGCGGGAGCTCCTACAATGAGCAGTTCTTC. Its protein is CASRGTSGSSYNEQFF. The V gene is TRBV10-2, the J gene TRBJ2-1, with 14 bases lining up with TRBD2. The CDR3 length is 16 residues. V was pared by 8 bases and J by 0 bases, with 3 bases of the junction left unmatched. Germline assignment: CDR1 WSHSY and CDR2 SAAADI.